Presented here are 25 T cell receptor beta chains from one specimen sequenced in a study of blood T cell repertoires in COVID-19. Assay: immunoSEQ multiplex PCR; the TCRdb copy retains only in-frame clones and omits some. Among about 180,000 clones listed, about 84% were seen once. Sequencing was performed on PBMCs or T cells enriched from blood (not recorded which). The receptors come from a woman in her 30s who had recovered from COVID-19.

The chain couples TRBV29-1 to TRBJ2-5; tentative D call: TRBD2 (6 bases). V was shortened by 5 bases and J by 4 bases, with 11 bases between the two germline ends. CDR3 size: 12 residues. Germline V gives CDR1 SQVTM, CDR2 ANQGSEA. The CDR3 protein is CSVQAGAETQYF. The CDR3 DNA sequence: TGCAGCGTTCAAGCGGGTGCAGAGACCCAGTACTTC.

This chain joins TRBV5-1 and TRBJ2-7, with 13 nucleotides matching TRBD2. The CDR3 sequence is 17 residues long. From germline, CDR1 is SGHRS and CDR2 YFSETQ. Trimming at V came to 3 bases and at J to 4 bases, leaving 10 bases not matched to a gene. CDR3 nucleotide sequence: TGCGCCAGCAGCTCAGGACTAGCGGGAGTTTCTAGTTACGAGCAGTACTTC. Its translation: CASSSGLAGVSSYEQYF.

This chain joins TRBV2 and TRBJ1-1, with a tentative D call TRBD1 (6 bases). Trimming stripped 3 bases from V and 1 base from J, with 12 bases between. Germline V gives CDR1 SNHLY, CDR2 FYNNEI. CDR3 size: 15 residues. CDR3 sequence reads: CASSEGWDTNTEAFF. The CDR3 DNA reads TGTGCCAGCAGTGAGGGTTGGGACACGAACACTGAAGCTTTCTTT.

The rearrangement links TRBV6-5 to TRBJ2-2, with 7 bases lining up with TRBD1. Trimming removed 0 bases from V and 6 bases from J; junction bases left unmatched: 1. Germline V gene lookup returns CDR1 MNHEY and CDR2 SVGAGI. The CDR3 spans 14 residues. As DNA, the CDR3 is TGTGCCAGCAGTTACTCAGGGGGCTCCGGGGAGCTGTTTTTT. Its protein product is CASSYSGGSGELFF.

This chain links TRBV28 with TRBJ2-3, with 7 bases fitting TRBD1. In germline, CDR1 is MDHEN, CDR2 SYDVKM. This CDR3 spans 15 amino acids. Trimming removed 6 bases from V and 0 bases from J; junction bases left unmatched: 6. The CDR3 reads CASSQDRISTDTQYF. CDR3 bases: TGTGCCAGCAGCCAGGACAGGATCAGCACAGATACGCAGTATTTT.

The chain uses TRBV28 and TRBJ2-6; TRBD1 is a possible D gene (5 bases). Between the trimmed V and J ends, which lost 8 bases and 3 bases, there was a span of 11 bases. The CDR3 totals 14 residues. Germline V lookup: CDR1 MDHEN, CDR2 SYDVKM. The DNA of the CDR3 is TGTGCCAGCGCCAGGGCTTATGGGGCCAACGTCCTGACTTTC. This codes for CASARAYGANVLTF.

In its sample, this clone was seen a few times. The chain couples TRBV19 to TRBJ1-4; unclear D gene. The CDR3 length is 14 residues. Trimming shortened V by 4 bases and J by 7 bases, and 13 bases separated the two germline ends. Looked up from germline, CDR1 is LNHDA and CDR2 is SQIVND (reference sequence). The CDR3 is CASSTQRGSEKLFF. The CDR3 DNA reads TGTGCCAGTAGTACCCAGCGTGGGAGTGAAAAACTGTTTTTT.

The sample holds one count of this clone. The chain combines TRBV28 with TRBJ1-5; no reliable D call. With 1 base removed from V and 7 bases from J, the gap between germline ends came to 11 bases. CDR3 size: 14 residues. The V gene's germline CDR1 is MDHEN and CDR2 SYDVKM. The CDR3 loop is CASSLSPGNQPQHF. In DNA, the CDR3 is TGTGCCAGCAGTTTATCACCGGGGAACCAGCCCCAGCATTTT. Full variable domain (rest looked up from reference TRBV28 and TRBJ1-5): DVKVTQSSRYLVKRTGEKVFLECVQDMDHENMFWYRQDPGLGLRLIYFSYDVKMKEKGDIPEGYSVSREKKERFSLILESASTNQTSMYLCASSLSPGNQPQHFGDGTRLSIL.

The rearrangement joins TRBV28 to TRBJ1-2; unclear D gene. The CDR3 contains 14 residues. V lost 6 bases, J lost 1 base, and 12 bases lay in between. Germline CDR1 MDHEN, CDR2 SYDVKM. CDR3 bases: TGTGCCAGCAGCTTCCGGGATGTTAACTATGGCTACACCTTC. It specifies CASSFRDVNYGYTF.

This chain uses TRBV19 with TRBJ1-1; the D gene is possibly TRBD1 (5 bases). The CDR3 runs to 18 residues. The germline gives CDR1 LNHDA, CDR2 SQIVND (reference sequence). V was clipped by 4 bases and J by 3 bases, with 24 bases between them. CDR3 protein: CASSTSRGVILVDTEAFF. CDR3 DNA: TGTGCCAGTAGTACTAGCCGGGGGGTCATTTTGGTGGACACTGAAGCTTTCTTT.

The genes are TRBV7-8 and TRBJ2-1; D unresolved. Looked up from germline, CDR1 is SGHVS and CDR2 is FQNEAQ. The CDR3 length is 12 residues. The V end was cut by 5 bases, the J end by 10 bases, with 12 bases between. DNA for the CDR3: TGTGCCAGCAGCCCAAGACTGGAAGAGCAGTTCTTC. This encodes CASSPRLEEQFF.

This clone has only a few counts. The chain recombines TRBV5-1 with TRBJ2-1, with TRBD2 matching over 9 bases. V trimming: 4 bases; J trimming: 0 bases; junction bases outside the gene matches: 11. In germline, CDR1 is SGHRS, CDR2 YFSETQ. This CDR3 contains 18 residues. Written as DNA, the CDR3 is TGCGCCAGCAGCCCCATAGCGGGAGAATGGAGCTCCTACAATGAGCAGTTCTTC. It encodes CASSPIAGEWSSYNEQFF.

The chain uses TRBV27 and TRBJ1-1; possible D gene TRBD1, 6 bases. The CDR3 is made up of 12 amino acids. Germline V gene lookup returns CDR1 MNHEY and CDR2 SMNVEV (reference sequence). Trimming cost V 2 bases and J 5 bases, with 6 bases left between them. In DNA, the CDR3 is TGTGCCAGCAGTTTAGACAGGACTGAAGCTTTCTTT. Its translation is CASSLDRTEAFF.

The V gene is TRBV2, the J gene TRBJ2-2; D not certain. The CDR3 is made up of 11 amino acids. The V end was cut by 6 bases, the J end by 5 bases, with 4 bases between. Looked up from germline, CDR1 is SNHLY and CDR2 is FYNNEI. As DNA, the CDR3 is TGTGCCAGCAGGCGGACCGGGGAGCTGTTTTTT. Residues: CASRRTGELFF.

V usage is TRBV5-6 and J usage is TRBJ2-7, with 8 nucleotides matching TRBD1. CDR1 and CDR2 (germline): SGHDT, YYEEEE. The CDR3 totals 12 residues. V lost 7 bases to trimming and J lost 0 bases; unmatched junction nucleotides: 0. CDR3 amino acids: CASGQGSYEQYF. The CDR3 nucleotides are TGTGCCAGCGGACAGGGCTCCTACGAGCAGTACTTC.

The chain combines TRBV9 with TRBJ2-3; TRBD1 matches at 8 bases. The CDR3 runs 16 residues. V lost 0 bases to trimming and J lost 4 bases; unmatched junction nucleotides: 7. CDR1 and CDR2 (germline): SGDLS, YYNGEE. CDR3 sequence reads: CASSVATGVDADTQYF. The CDR3 DNA is TGTGCCAGCAGCGTAGCGACAGGGGTTGATGCAGATACGCAGTATTTT.

The V and J genes are TRBV3-1 (or the pseudogene TRBV3-2) and TRBJ1-6, with D uncertain. This CDR3 has 15 amino acids. V was clipped by 3 bases and J by 9 bases, with 15 bases between them. Germline V gene data show CDR1 as LGHDT and CDR2 as YNNKEL (reference sequence). As DNA, the CDR3 is TGTGCCAGCAGCCATTCCCCCGGGAAGGGTTCACCCCTCCACTTT. Translated, it gives CASSHSPGKGSPLHF.

The table lists this clone with a few counts. The V and J genes are TRBV29-1 and TRBJ1-2; D is perhaps TRBD1 (6 bases). From germline, CDR1 is SQVTM and CDR2 ANQGSEA. This CDR3 region has 15 residues. V was shortened by 3 bases and J by 7 bases, with 21 bases between the two germline ends. CDR3 loop: CSVEANRVNFSGYTF. CDR3 nucleotides: TGCAGCGTTGAGGCTAACAGGGTTAATTTTAGTGGCTACACCTTC.

The chain uses TRBV15 and TRBJ2-1, with D possibly matching TRBD1 (5 bases). This CDR3 is 15 amino acids long. The V and J ends lost 2 bases and 10 bases respectively, with 18 bases between them. Germline lookup yields CDR1 LNHNV and CDR2 YYDKDF (reference sequence). The CDR3: CATSRSRQGLDEQFF. The CDR3 nucleotides are TGTGCCACCAGCAGATCCCGTCAGGGTTTGGACGAGCAGTTCTTC.

This clone was detected once. The chain has TRBV23-1 and TRBJ2-7, with TRBD2 matching 8 bases. TRBV23-1 is marked as an open reading frame, function uncertain. This CDR3 has 18 amino acids. V was pared by 6 bases and J by 0 bases, with 16 bases of the junction left unmatched. CDR3 residues: CASSPRRASGLNSYEQYF. The DNA for the CDR3 is TGCGCCAGCAGCCCTAGGAGGGCTAGCGGGCTGAACTCCTACGAGCAGTACTTC.

V gene TRBV7-9 combines with J gene TRBJ1-5; 7 bases fit TRBD1. Germline CDR1 is SEHNR and CDR2 is FQNEAQ (reference sequence). J lost 5 bases, V lost 2 bases, and 0 bases had no gene match. The CDR3 is 13 residues long. CDR3 sequence reads: CASSLQGDQPQHF. The CDR3 DNA reads as TGTGCCAGCAGCTTACAGGGGGATCAGCCCCAGCATTTT.

This clone was counted a few times. The chain carries TRBV11-3 and TRBJ2-7; TRBD1 agrees at 9 bases. Trimming took 5 bases from V and 6 from J; bases not matched to a gene: 11. The CDR3 is 15 amino acids. Germline assignment: CDR1 SGHNT and CDR2 YENEEA. The CDR3 loop is CASSPSRTGVAEQYF. Here the CDR3 DNA reads TGTGCCAGCAGCCCCTCTCGGACAGGGGTTGCCGAGCAGTACTTC. The whole variable domain, remainder taken from reference TRBV11-3 and TRBJ2-7, is EAGVVQSPRYKIIEKKQPVAFWCNPISGHNTLYWYLQNLGQGPELLIRYENEEAVDDSQLPKDRFSAERLKGVDSTLKIQPAELGDSAVYLCASSPSRTGVAEQYFGPGTRLTVT.

The V and J genes are TRBV28 and TRBJ2-7, with D perhaps TRBD2 (6 bases). Trimming removed 2 bases at V and 1 base at J, with 12 bases between. Per germline, CDR1 MDHEN and CDR2 SYDVKM. The CDR3 has 15 residues. DNA for the CDR3: TGTGCCAGCAGTTTAAGGGGAGGAGGGTCCTACGAGCAGTACTTC. The encoded protein is CASSLRGGGSYEQYF.

CDR3 sequence: CASSTGGNSYEQYF. CDR3 nucleotide sequence: TGTGCCAGCAGTACAGGGGGAAATTCCTACGAGCAGTACTTC. V and J are TRBV25-1 and TRBJ2-7; the match to TRBD1 covers 8 bases. The CDR3 sequence is 14 residues long. V trimming: 5 bases; J trimming: 1 base; junction bases outside the gene matches: 4. Germline CDR1 reads MGHDK; CDR2 reads SYGVNS.

The V gene is TRBV7-2, the J gene TRBJ2-3; D ambiguous. In germline, CDR1 is SGHTA, CDR2 FQGNSA. The CDR3 contains 12 residues. Trimming removed 4 bases from V and 7 bases from J, with 9 bases in between. The CDR3: CASSSQDNTQYF. DNA for the CDR3: TGTGCCAGCAGCTCCCAAGACAATACGCAGTATTTT.